The clone carrying this T cell receptor beta chain occurred a few times. Trimming left V 8 bases short and J 4 bases short, with 17 bases between. The length of the CDR3 is 14 residues. The germline V gene encodes CDR1 LGHNA and CDR2 YNFKEQ. These data are taken from a study of T-cell reconstitution after alpha-beta-depleted transplantation in children. TCRbeta library preparation incorporated unique molecular identifiers. TCRdb recomputed calls from the PCR reads with MiXCR, one row per CDR3 protein. Of approximately 510,000 distinct CDR3 sequences detected, 18% appear once; the ten largest clones hold roughly 3.3%.

The TCR was taken from a human donor who donated a stem cell graft to a child with acute lymphoblastic leukemia. V gene TRBV4-2 combines with J gene TRBJ2-5; TRBD1 is a possible D gene (5 bases). Specimen: PBMCs from the stem cell graft donor, collected from the stem cell graft. The CDR3 nucleotides are TGTGCCAGCCAAGGGCAGGGCTTCGGAGAGACCCAGTACTTC. Translated: CASQGQGFGETQYF.